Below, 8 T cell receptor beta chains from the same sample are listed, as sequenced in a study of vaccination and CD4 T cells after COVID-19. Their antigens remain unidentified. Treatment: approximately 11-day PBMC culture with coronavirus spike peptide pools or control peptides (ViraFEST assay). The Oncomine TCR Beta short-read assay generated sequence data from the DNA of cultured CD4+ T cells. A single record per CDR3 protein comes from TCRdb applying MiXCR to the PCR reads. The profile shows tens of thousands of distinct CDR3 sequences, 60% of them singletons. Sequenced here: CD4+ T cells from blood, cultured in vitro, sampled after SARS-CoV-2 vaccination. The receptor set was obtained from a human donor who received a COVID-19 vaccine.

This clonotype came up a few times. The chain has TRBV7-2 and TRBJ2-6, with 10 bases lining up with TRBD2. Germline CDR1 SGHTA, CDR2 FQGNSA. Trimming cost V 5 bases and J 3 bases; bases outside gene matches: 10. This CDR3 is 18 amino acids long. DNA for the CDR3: TGTGCCAGCAGCCGCGTAGCGGGGGGTTTAGGTGGGGCCAACGTCCTGACTTTC. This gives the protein CASSRVAGGLGGANVLTF.

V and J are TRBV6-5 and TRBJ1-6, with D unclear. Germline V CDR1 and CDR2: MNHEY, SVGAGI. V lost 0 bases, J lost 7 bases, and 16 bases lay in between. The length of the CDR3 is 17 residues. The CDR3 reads CASSYSSPGSGNSPLHF. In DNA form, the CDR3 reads TGTGCCAGCAGTTACTCCAGTCCAGGTTCGGGAAATTCACCCCTCCACTTT.

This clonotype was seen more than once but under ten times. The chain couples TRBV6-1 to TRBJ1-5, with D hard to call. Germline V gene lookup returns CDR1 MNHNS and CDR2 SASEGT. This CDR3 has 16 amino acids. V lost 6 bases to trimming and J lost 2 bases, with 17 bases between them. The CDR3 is CASRGLPLTGNQPQHF. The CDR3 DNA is TGTGCCAGCAGGGGCTTGCCCCTTACGGGCAATCAGCCCCAGCATTTT.

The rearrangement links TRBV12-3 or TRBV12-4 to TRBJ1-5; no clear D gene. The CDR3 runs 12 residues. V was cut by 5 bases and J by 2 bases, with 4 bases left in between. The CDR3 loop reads CASSPGNQPQHF. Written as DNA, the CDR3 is TGTGCCAGCAGTCCGGGCAATCAGCCCCAGCATTTT.

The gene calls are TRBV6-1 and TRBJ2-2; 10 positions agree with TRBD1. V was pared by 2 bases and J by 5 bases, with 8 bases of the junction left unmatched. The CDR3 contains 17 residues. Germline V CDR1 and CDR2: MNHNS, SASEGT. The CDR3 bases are TGTGCCAGCAGTGAATATTTCGGGACAGGGGTGACCGGGGAGCTGTTTTTT. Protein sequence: CASSEYFGTGVTGELFF.

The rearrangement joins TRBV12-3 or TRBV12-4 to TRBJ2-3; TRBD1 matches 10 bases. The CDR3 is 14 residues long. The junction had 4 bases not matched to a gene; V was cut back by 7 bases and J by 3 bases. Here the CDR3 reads CASIDRGLTDTQYF. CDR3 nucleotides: TGTGCCAGCATCGACAGGGGGCTGACAGATACGCAGTATTTT.

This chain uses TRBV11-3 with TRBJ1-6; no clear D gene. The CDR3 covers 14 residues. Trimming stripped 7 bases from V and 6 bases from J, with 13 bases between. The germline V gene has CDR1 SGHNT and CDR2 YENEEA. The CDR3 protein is CASNEGKANSPLHF. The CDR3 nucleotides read TGTGCCAGCAACGAAGGGAAGGCTAATTCACCCCTCCACTTT.

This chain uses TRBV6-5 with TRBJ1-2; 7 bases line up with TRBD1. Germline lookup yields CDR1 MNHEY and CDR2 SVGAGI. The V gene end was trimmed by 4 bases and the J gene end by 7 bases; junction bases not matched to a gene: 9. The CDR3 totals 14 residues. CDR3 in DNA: TGTGCCAGCAGTTCTCCATCCCGGACAGGTGGCTACACCTTC. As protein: CASSSPSRTGGYTF.